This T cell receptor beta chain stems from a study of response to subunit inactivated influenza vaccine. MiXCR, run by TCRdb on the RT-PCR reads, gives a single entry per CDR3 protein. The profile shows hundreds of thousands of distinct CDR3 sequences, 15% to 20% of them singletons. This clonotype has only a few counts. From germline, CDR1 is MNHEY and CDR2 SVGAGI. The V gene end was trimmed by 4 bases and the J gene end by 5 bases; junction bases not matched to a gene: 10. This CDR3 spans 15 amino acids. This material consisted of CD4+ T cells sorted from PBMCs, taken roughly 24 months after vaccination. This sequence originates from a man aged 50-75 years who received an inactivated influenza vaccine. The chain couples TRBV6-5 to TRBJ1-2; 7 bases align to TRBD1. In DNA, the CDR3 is TGTGCCAGCAGTTCCCACGGACAGGCTGGTTATGGCTACACCTTC. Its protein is CASSSHGQAGYGYTF.